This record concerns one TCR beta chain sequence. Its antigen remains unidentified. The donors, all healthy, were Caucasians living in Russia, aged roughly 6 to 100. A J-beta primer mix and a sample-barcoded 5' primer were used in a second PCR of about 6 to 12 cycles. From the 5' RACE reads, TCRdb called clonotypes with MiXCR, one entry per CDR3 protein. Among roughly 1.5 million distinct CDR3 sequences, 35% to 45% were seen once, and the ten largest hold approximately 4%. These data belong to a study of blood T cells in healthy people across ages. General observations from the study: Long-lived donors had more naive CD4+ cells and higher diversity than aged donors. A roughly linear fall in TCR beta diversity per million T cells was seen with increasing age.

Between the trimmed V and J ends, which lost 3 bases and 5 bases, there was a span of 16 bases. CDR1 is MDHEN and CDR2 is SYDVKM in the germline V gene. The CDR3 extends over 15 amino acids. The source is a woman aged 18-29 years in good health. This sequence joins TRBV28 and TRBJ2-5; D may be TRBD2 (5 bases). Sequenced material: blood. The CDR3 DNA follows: TGTGCCAGCAGTTTGGAGAGGGCTATGAGGGAGACCCAGTACTTC. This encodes CASSLERAMRETQYF. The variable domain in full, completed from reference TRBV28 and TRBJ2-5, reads DVKVTQSSRYLVKRTGEKVFLECVQDMDHENMFWYRQDPGLGLRLIYFSYDVKMKEKGDIPEGYSVSREKKERFSLILESASTNQTSMYLCASSLERAMRETQYFGPGTRLLVL.